Shown below are 14 T cell receptor beta chains from a single sample sequenced in a study of blood T cell repertoires in COVID-19. Here immunoSEQ multiplex PCR was the method, and the copy in TCRdb shows in-frame clones only, minus some. The data hold 400,000 to 500,000 clones, with nearly 90% observed a single time. The sequenced sample consisted of PBMCs or T cells enriched from blood (not recorded which). These receptors were obtained from a woman aged 18 to 35 who had been exposed to COVID-19.

Notes on this clone: The sample has other DNA sequences that encode this CDR3 too. The J gene is TRBJ1-5, the V gene TRBV13, with 9 bases that match TRBD1. The CDR3 is made up of 15 amino acids. Unmatched junction bases numbered 1, after V lost 0 bases and J lost 4 bases. CDR1 is PRHDT and CDR2 is FYEKMQ in the germline V gene (reference sequence). This CDR3 is CASSLGTGGNQPQHF. CDR3 sequence (DNA): TGTGCCAGCAGCTTAGGGACAGGGGGGAATCAGCCCCAGCATTTT.

The CDR3 spells CATSRRTGSNNIQYF. In DNA, the CDR3 is TGTGCCACCAGCAGAAGGACAGGGTCTAATAACATTCAGTACTTC. The chain employs TRBV15 and TRBJ2-4; 8 bases fit TRBD1. The CDR3 runs 15 residues. V gave up 2 bases and J gave up 7 bases; unmatched junction bases: 7. Per the germline V gene, CDR1 is LNHNV and CDR2 is YYDKDF (reference sequence).

V and J are TRBV11-2 and TRBJ2-1; 9 bases agree with TRBD1. This CDR3 is built from 15 residues. With V trimmed by 5 bases and J by 7 bases, 9 bases remained unmatched. Germline values: CDR1 SGHAT, CDR2 FQNNGV. The CDR3 here is CASSLRTGAWNEQFF. CDR3 sequence (DNA): TGTGCCAGCAGCCTCAGGACAGGGGCGTGGAATGAGCAGTTCTTC.

The genes are TRBV7-6 and TRBJ1-3; D is uncertain. Germline V lookup: CDR1 SGHVS, CDR2 FNYEAQ. The CDR3 runs to 15 residues. Between the trimmed V and J ends, which lost 4 bases and 0 bases, there was a span of 10 bases. The CDR3 DNA reads as TGTGCCAGCAGCTCCGGTATACTCTCTGGAAACACCATATATTTT. As protein: CASSSGILSGNTIYF.

This clone was picked up a small number of times. The rearrangement uses TRBV28 and TRBJ1-5; D possibly corresponds to TRBD1 (6 bases). V lost 6 bases, J lost 5 bases, and 17 bases lay in between. The CDR3 runs 15 residues. Germline V gene data show CDR1 as MDHEN and CDR2 as SYDVKM. The CDR3 is CASSPPTGLDQPQHF. CDR3 sequence (DNA): TGTGCCAGCAGCCCTCCGACAGGTTTGGATCAGCCCCAGCATTTT.

V usage is TRBV6-5 and J usage is TRBJ2-1; D gene uncertain. The CDR3 is made up of 12 amino acids. Between the trimmed V and J ends, which lost 6 bases and 6 bases, there was a span of 9 bases. Per germline, CDR1 MNHEY and CDR2 SVGAGI. The CDR3 nucleotides read TGTGCCAGCAGACACCCAATCAATGAGCAGTTCTTC. Its protein is CASRHPINEQFF.

This chain connects TRBV6-5 to TRBJ1-4; 8 bases are shared with TRBD1. Germline V gene lookup returns CDR1 MNHEY and CDR2 SVGAGI. The CDR3 sequence is 13 residues long. The ends lost 8 bases at V and 8 bases at J; junction bases unmatched: 7. The CDR3 reads CASFGQGTEKLFF. As DNA, the CDR3 is TGTGCCAGCTTCGGACAGGGTACAGAAAAACTGTTTTTT.

The J gene is TRBJ2-7, the V gene TRBV5-1, with 9 bases lining up with TRBD2. The germline gives CDR1 SGHRS, CDR2 YFSETQ. The V segment lost 5 bases and the J segment 5 bases; nucleotides outside the gene matches: 5. The CDR3 extends over 13 amino acids. The CDR3 DNA follows: TGCGCCAGCAGTCTGGGACTAGCTGACGAGCAGTACTTC. It translates to CASSLGLADEQYF.

This clone was counted a few times. The chain combines TRBV4-1 with TRBJ1-5; the match to TRBD1 covers 8 bases. Trimming took 4 bases from V and 4 from J; bases not matched to a gene: 6. The CDR3 loop spans 15 amino acids. Germline lookup yields CDR1 MGHRA and CDR2 YSYEKL. The CDR3 nucleotides are TGCGCCAGCAGCCCGGACAGGGCGAGAAATCAGCCCCAGCATTTT. Its protein product is CASSPDRARNQPQHF.

V gene TRBV11-2 combines with J gene TRBJ2-2, with 8 positions matching TRBD2. CDR1 is SGHAT, CDR2 FQNNGV, per germline. J gave up 0 bases and V 3 bases, and 3 bases lay outside the gene matches. The CDR3 is 16 amino acids. DNA for the CDR3: TGTGCCAGCAGCTTCACTAGCGGAACGAACACCGGGGAGCTGTTTTTT. It codes for CASSFTSGTNTGELFF.

This chain joins TRBV27 and TRBJ2-2, with 9 positions matching TRBD2. Germline V lookup: CDR1 MNHEY, CDR2 SMNVEV (reference sequence). The length of the CDR3 is 18 residues. V lost 7 bases to trimming and J lost 4 bases; unmatched junction nucleotides: 16. CDR3 region: CASTSTRGGRVGTGELFF. The CDR3, as DNA: TGTGCCAGCACCTCAACTAGGGGCGGGAGGGTAGGCACCGGGGAGCTGTTTTTT.

This CDR3 is CAWSANTGELFF. The CDR3 DNA reads as TGTGCCTGGTCGGCGAACACCGGGGAGCTGTTTTTT. The chain employs TRBV30 and TRBJ2-2, with D uncertain. Germline V gene sequence: CDR1 GTSNPN, CDR2 SVGIG (reference sequence). Deletions cut 5 bases from V and 0 bases from J, with 4 bases between. The CDR3 covers 12 residues.

This chain joins TRBV11-2 and TRBJ2-5, with a tentative D call TRBD1 (7 bases). Germline V lookup: CDR1 SGHAT, CDR2 FQNNGV. This CDR3 is built from 17 residues. V lost 0 bases and J 4 bases, leaving 18 bases between the germline ends. CDR3 bases: TGTGCCAGCAGCTTAGATCCCCCAGGGGGGATGCGAGAGACCCAGTACTTC. Residues: CASSLDPPGGMRETQYF. Drawing the rest from reference TRBV11-2 and TRBJ2-5, the complete variable domain is EAGVAQSPRYKIIEKRQSVAFWCNPISGHATLYWYQQILGQGPKLLIQFQNNGVVDDSQLPKDRFSAERLKGVDSTLKIQPAKLEDSAVYLCASSLDPPGGMRETQYFGPGTRLLVL.

CDR3 nucleotide sequence: TGTGCCAGCCCAAGCTCAATTAAACAGGGGCACGAGCAGTACTTC. The encoded protein is CASPSSIKQGHEQYF. The gene calls are TRBV2 and TRBJ2-7; 7 bases match TRBD1. This CDR3 comprises 15 residues. The germline gives CDR1 SNHLY, CDR2 FYNNEI. Trimming took 8 bases from V and 5 from J; bases not matched to a gene: 15.